These 29 T cell receptor beta chains originate from one sample sequenced in a study of immune characteristics of hereditary and idiopathic chronic pancreatitis. Chronic pancreatitis tissue was collected during total pancreatectomy with islet autotransplantation. TCRdb keeps only in-frame clones here, not all; method: immunoSEQ multiplex PCR. The table shows a few thousand clones, with roughly 74% occurring only once. The sample consisted of pancreas tissue with hereditary chronic pancreatitis. These receptors originate from a human donor with chronic pancreatitis.

V usage is TRBV7-2 and J usage is TRBJ2-3; D gene uncertain. The CDR3 extends over 12 amino acids. V was trimmed by 5 bases and J by 5 bases, leaving 8 bases between them. Germline-derived CDR1 and CDR2 are SGHTA and FQGNSA. CDR3 DNA: TGTGCCAGCAGCGCTTTCGGAGATACGCAGTATTTT. As protein: CASSAFGDTQYF.

The CDR3 here is CASSPELSAAYNEQFF. The CDR3 DNA is TGTGCCAGCAGCCCGGAACTATCCGCAGCCTACAATGAGCAGTTCTTC. The chain has TRBV5-6 and TRBJ2-1; D gene uncertain. Germline lookup yields CDR1 SGHDT and CDR2 YYEEEE. The CDR3 extends over 16 amino acids. Trimming left V 4 bases short and J 2 bases short, with 16 bases between.

The chain recombines TRBV6-5 with TRBJ2-7; the D gene could be TRBD1 or TRBD2 (6 bases each). V was clipped by 6 bases and J by 5 bases, with 20 bases between them. CDR3 length equals 15 residues. CDR1 and CDR2 (germline): MNHEY, SVGAGI. The CDR3 spells CASSDQRGVPDEQYV. DNA for the CDR3: TGTGCCAGCAGCGACCAAAGGGGGGTCCCCGACGAGCAGTACGTC.

This clone occurred a few times. The chain is built from TRBV6-4 and TRBJ1-6; D gene unclear. This CDR3 region has 13 residues. Germline CDR1 and CDR2: MRHNA and SNTAGT. V lost 2 bases and J lost 5, with 4 bases in between. CDR3 DNA sequence: TGTGCCAGCAGTGACAGGGATAATTCACCCCTCCACTTT. Protein: CASSDRDNSPLHF.

This CDR3 reads CASGVRGEAFF. CDR3 nucleotide sequence: TGTGCCAGCGGGGTCCGGGGTGAAGCTTTCTTT. This chain joins TRBV3-1 (or the pseudogene TRBV3-2) and TRBJ1-1; D uncertain. From germline, CDR1 is LGHDT and CDR2 YNNKEL (reference sequence). V was trimmed by 8 bases and J by 7 bases, leaving 11 bases between them. The CDR3 has 11 residues.

This rearrangement joins TRBV28 to TRBJ2-7, with 10 bases aligning to TRBD1. J was trimmed by 1 base and V by 3 bases; bases with no gene match: 6. In germline, CDR1 is MDHEN, CDR2 SYDVKM. CDR3 length equals 16 residues. This CDR3 is CASSFLTGGFSYEQYV. CDR3 DNA: TGTGCCAGCAGTTTCCTGACAGGGGGCTTTTCCTACGAGCAGTACGTC.

The CDR3 loop is CASSEKGSTDTQYF. The CDR3 DNA sequence: TGTGCCAGCAGTGAAAAGGGAAGCACAGATACGCAGTATTTT. V usage is TRBV6-4 and J usage is TRBJ2-3, with no clear D. Germline loops: CDR1 MRHNA, CDR2 SNTAGT. Trimming took off 3 bases at V and 0 bases at J, with 7 bases between the two ends. The CDR3 extends over 14 amino acids.

Here the CDR3 reads CASRLTGRTEAFF. In nucleotides, the CDR3 is TGTGCCAGCAGATTGACAGGGAGAACTGAAGCTTTCTTT. The chain couples TRBV27 to TRBJ1-1; 7 nucleotides match TRBD1. The CDR3 extends over 13 amino acids. V was clipped by 6 bases and J by 5 bases; unmatched bases: 6. Germline V gene data show CDR1 as MNHEY and CDR2 as SMNVEV (reference sequence).

The chain uses TRBV19 and TRBJ2-5; D remains unclear. The CDR3 has 10 residues. V was trimmed by 5 bases and J by 3 bases, leaving 1 base between them. The germline CDR1 and CDR2 sequences are LNHDA and SQIVND (reference sequence). As DNA, the CDR3 is TGTGCCAGTAGTGAAGAGACCCAGTACTTC. Translating it yields CASSEETQYF.

The chain employs TRBV6-5 and TRBJ2-1; TRBD2 matches 8 bases. With V trimmed by 6 bases and J by 5 bases, 9 bases remained unmatched. This CDR3 is 15 amino acids long. Looked up from germline, CDR1 is MNHEY and CDR2 is SVGAGI. Written as DNA, the CDR3 is TGTGCCAGCAGAACGGGGGGGCCTATGGACAATGAGCAGTTCTTC. Its protein product is CASRTGGPMDNEQFF.

The V gene is TRBV19, the J gene TRBJ2-3; D is unresolved. Germline V gene data show CDR1 as LNHDA and CDR2 as SQIVND (reference sequence). V lost 3 bases and J 5 bases, leaving 9 bases between the germline ends. The CDR3 has 13 residues. Here the CDR3 reads CASSILGKDTQYF. The CDR3 DNA reads as TGTGCCAGTAGTATTCTGGGGAAAGATACGCAGTATTTT.

The chain carries TRBV15 and TRBJ2-5; no clear D gene. In germline, CDR1 is LNHNV, CDR2 YYDKDF (reference sequence). V lost 0 bases and J lost 1, with 9 bases in between. This CDR3 region has 15 residues. The CDR3 DNA is TGTGCCACCAGCAGAGAAAGAGTGTCCCAAGAGACCCAGTACTTC. The encoded protein is CATSRERVSQETQYF.

The chain couples TRBV7-9 to TRBJ2-1; no clear D gene. This CDR3 is 12 amino acids long. Trimming took off 5 bases at V and 10 bases at J, with 12 bases between the two ends. The germline CDR1 and CDR2 sequences are SEHNR and FQNEAQ (reference sequence). CDR3 sequence reads: CASSLDAPEQFF. The DNA of the CDR3 is TGTGCCAGCAGCCTCGACGCCCCCGAGCAGTTCTTC.

This chain joins TRBV12-3 or TRBV12-4 and TRBJ1-2, with a weak D call TRBD1 (5 bases). The ends were cut back, 8 bases at V and 0 bases at J, with 10 bases in the middle. CDR3 length equals 13 residues. CDR3 nucleotide sequence: TGTGCCAGCGCCGACAGCTCTAACTATGGCTACACCTTC. Amino acid sequence: CASADSSNYGYTF.

The V call is TRBV6-5, the J call TRBJ2-7, with no clear D. This CDR3 spans 13 amino acids. V was shortened by 0 bases and J by 5 bases, with 8 bases between the two germline ends. Per germline, CDR1 MNHEY and CDR2 SVGAGI. The CDR3 bases are TGTGCCAGCAGTTACTCGAGGTCCCACGAGCAGTACGTC. Translating it yields CASSYSRSHEQYV.

V is TRBV7-2 and J is TRBJ2-5; the match to TRBD2 covers 11 bases. Trimming took 2 bases from V and 0 from J; bases not matched to a gene: 11. The CDR3 sequence is 19 residues long. The germline V gene encodes CDR1 SGHTA and CDR2 FQGNSA. CDR3 protein: CASSLMGTLAGGYQETQYF. The DNA of the CDR3 is TGTGCCAGCAGCTTAATGGGAACCCTAGCGGGGGGATACCAAGAGACCCAGTACTTC.

This clone was picked up one time. The rearrangement joins TRBV5-1 to TRBJ2-1; either TRBD1 or TRBD2 may supply D (5 bases each). The length of the CDR3 is 16 residues. Germline V gives CDR1 SGHRS, CDR2 YFSETQ. With 4 bases removed from V and 0 bases from J, the gap between germline ends came to 14 bases. The CDR3 sequence: CASSTEAGSSYNEQFF. DNA of the CDR3: TGCGCCAGCAGCACCGAGGCAGGGAGCTCCTACAATGAGCAGTTCTTC.

Note on this clone: Relative to the germline gene, one junction end is altered; a read error may explain this. The V gene is TRBV7-8, the J gene TRBJ1-5; D might be TRBD1 (5 bases). This CDR3 comprises 14 residues. The germline V gene encodes CDR1 SGHVS and CDR2 FQNEAQ. CDR3 sequence reads: CASRLGASNQPQHF. The DNA of the CDR3 is TGTGCCAGCAGATTAGGGGCTAGCAATCAGCCCCAGCATTTT. Drawing the rest from reference TRBV7-8 and TRBJ1-5, the complete variable domain is GAGVSQSPRYKVAKRGQDVALRCDPISGHVSLFWYQQALGQGPEFLTYFQNEAQLDKSGLPSDRFFAERPEGSVSTLKIQRTQQEDSAVYLCASRLGASNQPQHFGDGTRLSIL.

This clone was recorded a few times. J is TRBJ2-7 and V is TRBV6-1; 10 bases line up with TRBD1. The CDR3 runs to 15 residues. Trimming took 3 bases from V and 1 from J; bases not matched to a gene: 3. The germline gives CDR1 MNHNS, CDR2 SASEGT. The CDR3 region has the DNA TGTGCCAGCAGTGACCGGGACAGGGGTTCCTACGAGCAGTACGTC. This translates into CASSDRDRGSYEQYV.

The gene calls are TRBV13 and TRBJ2-1; 13 nucleotides agree with TRBD2. The CDR3 is 16 residues long. Trimming took 5 bases from V and 5 from J; bases not matched to a gene: 6. The germline V gene has CDR1 PRHDT and CDR2 FYEKMQ (reference sequence). CDR3 bases: TGTGCCAGCAGCCCGACTAGCGGGGGGAAAAACAATGAGCAGTTCTTC. This codes for CASSPTSGGKNNEQFF.

V gene TRBV4-1 combines with J gene TRBJ2-7, with TRBD2 matching 7 bases. This CDR3 is 15 amino acids long. Germline V CDR1 and CDR2: MGHRA, YSYEKL. Trimming took 0 bases from V and 2 from J; bases not matched to a gene: 4. The DNA of the CDR3 is TGCGCCAGCAGCCAAGAGCAGGGAGGGCCCTACGAGCAGTACTTC. Its translation: CASSQEQGGPYEQYF.

The chain combines TRBV6-1 with TRBJ2-1; D is perhaps TRBD1 (6 bases). CDR1 MNHNS and CDR2 SASEGT come from the germline V gene. This CDR3 has 15 amino acids. Deletions cut 1 base from V and 6 bases from J, with 13 bases between. This chain's CDR3 is CASSEGAGVLNEQFF. In nucleotides, the CDR3 is TGTGCCAGCAGTGAAGGGGCAGGGGTACTCAATGAGCAGTTCTTC.

The gene calls are TRBV6-5 and TRBJ2-5, with 8 bases that match TRBD2. Trimming at V came to 4 bases and at J to 5 bases, leaving 12 bases not matched to a gene. This CDR3 has 16 amino acids. In germline, CDR1 is MNHEY, CDR2 SVGAGI. CDR3 in DNA: TGTGCCAGCAGTTCCCTACGGGAGGGGGGGGCCGAGACCCAGTACTTC. This codes for CASSSLREGGAETQYF.

This clone was detected only a few times. The chain links TRBV20-1 to TRBJ1-6; unclear D gene. The CDR3 has 17 amino acids. Per the germline V gene, CDR1 is DFQATT and CDR2 is SNEGSKA (reference sequence). Trimming took off 3 bases at V and 0 bases at J, with 15 bases between the two ends. In DNA form, the CDR3 reads TGCAGTGCTAGTTCGATTACGGCGAGCTCCTATAATTCACCCCTCCACTTT. Protein: CSASSITASSYNSPLHF.

This clone was seen a few times. The chain couples TRBV6-4 to TRBJ2-1; 11 bases fit TRBD2. The CDR3 consists of 15 residues. The V segment lost 0 bases and the J segment 6 bases; nucleotides outside the gene matches: 1. Germline loops: CDR1 MRHNA, CDR2 SNTAGT. In DNA, the CDR3 is TGTGCCAGCAGTGACTCTAGCGGGGGGGCCAATGAGCAGTTCTTC. Its protein is CASSDSSGGANEQFF.

The CDR3 is CASSKGQGGEKLFF. CDR3 DNA: TGTGCCAGCAGCAAGGGACAGGGGGGTGAAAAACTGTTTTTT. The gene calls are TRBV7-9 and TRBJ1-4; TRBD1 aligns across 11 bases. The germline V gene has CDR1 SEHNR and CDR2 FQNEAQ (reference sequence). The CDR3 length is 14 residues. Trimming took 5 bases from V and 7 from J; bases not matched to a gene: 3. Full variable domain (missing parts from reference TRBV7-9 and TRBJ1-4): DTGVSQNPRHKITKRGQNVTFRCDPISEHNRLYWYRQTLGQGPEFLTYFQNEAQLEKSRLLSDRFSAERPKGSFSTLEIQRTEQGDSAMYLCASSKGQGGEKLFFGSGTQLSVL.

The chain is built from TRBV18 and TRBJ1-1, with 7 bases aligning to TRBD1. The J segment lost 4 bases and the V segment lost 3 bases, leaving 2 bases of the junction unmatched. The CDR3 is 13 amino acids. The V gene's germline CDR1 is KGHSH and CDR2 LQKENI. The CDR3 DNA is TGTGCCAGCTCACCGGCAGGGGGCACTGAAGCTTTCTTT. This sequence encodes CASSPAGGTEAFF.

The chain carries TRBV5-1 and TRBJ1-6; D perhaps matches TRBD1 (5 bases). The V end was cut by 5 bases, the J end by 5 bases, with 8 bases between. CDR3 length: 13 residues. CDR1 and CDR2 from the germline V gene are SGHRS and YFSETQ. CDR3 coding DNA: TGCGCCAGCAGTTTGACAGATAATTCACCCCTCCACTTT. As protein: CASSLTDNSPLHF.

The gene calls are TRBV12-3 or TRBV12-4 and TRBJ2-1; D is unresolved. Trimming took 3 bases from V and 8 from J, leaving 11 bases between them. CDR3 length: 13 amino acids. The CDR3 reads CASSLIQSDEQFF. Here the CDR3 DNA reads TGTGCCAGCAGTTTGATCCAGAGCGATGAGCAGTTCTTC.